This T cell receptor beta chain stems from a study of spatial heterogeneity in lung cancer. Study overall: Patients with untreated early-stage non-small cell lung cancer, numbering 72, were the donors. Where available, sequencing covered follow-up PBMC samples, taken at a median of about two years after resection. Study-wide results and caveats: Circulating ubiquitous expanded tumor TCRs were observed more frequently at resection than at follow-up.

TCRdb re-derived calls from the 5' RACE reads in MiXCR, one entry per CDR3 protein. The sample shows 25,000 to 35,000 distinct CDR3 sequences, 5% to 6.5% of them seen only once. Time point defined: blood at routine non-recurrence follow-up after resection. Frozen PBMC, nontumor lung or tumor provided whole RNA, which was sequenced unsorted. On this clonotype: Its antigen is unknown.

The sample in question was PBMCs, obtained at follow-up. The receptor comes from a female donor with early-stage non-small cell lung cancer.

CDR3 sequence (DNA): TGTGCCAGCAGCTTCCCAGGGTTCGTCGAGCAGTACTTC. Protein sequence: CASSFPGFVEQYF. J is TRBJ2-7 and V is TRBV5-6, with D perhaps TRBD1 (5 bases). The CDR3 has 13 residues. The germline V gene has CDR1 SGHDT and CDR2 YYEEEE. The V gene lost 2 bases and the J gene lost 6 bases, with 12 bases spanning the gap. The full variable domain, in which reference TRBV5-6 and TRBJ2-7 provide the parts outside the CDR3, is DAGVTQSPTHLIKTRGQQVTLRCSPKSGHDTVSWYQQALGQGPQFIFQYYEEEERQRGNFPDRFSGHQFPNYSSELNVNALLLGDSALYLCASSFPGFVEQYFGPGTRLTVT.